These 6 T cell receptor beta chains were all obtained from the same sample, sequenced in a study of T-cell memory formation after mild COVID-19. In TCRdb, the 5' RACE reads were re-called with MiXCR into one record per CDR3 protein. The data show about 150,000 distinct CDR3 sequences, about 14% seen once. Material for sequencing was PBMCs or a T cell subset sorted from them (not recorded which). The receptors originated from an adult woman who had mild COVID-19 (a few samples of this study predate the infection). Cell type and time point are not known.

This clonotype has just a few counts. V and J are TRBV5-1 and TRBJ2-1, with 8 bases that match TRBD2. Per the germline V gene, CDR1 is SGHRS and CDR2 is YFSETQ. Germline trimming cut 0 bases from V and 5 bases from J; bases unmatched to any gene: 4. The CDR3 consists of 15 residues. The CDR3 region has the DNA TGCGCCAGCAGCTTGGCCCCGGGAGGGGACAATGAGCAGTTCTTC. Amino acid sequence: CASSLAPGGDNEQFF. Together with reference TRBV5-1 and TRBJ2-1, the CDR3 gives the full variable domain: KAGVTQTPRYLIKTRGQQVTLSCSPISGHRSVSWYQQTPGQGLQFLFEYFSETQRNKGNFPGRFSGRQFSNSRSEMNVSTLELGDSALYLCASSLAPGGDNEQFFGPGTRLTVL.

Ten or more counts support this clonotype. The CDR3 is CASSPVGGAGLETQYF. The CDR3 region has the DNA TGTGCCAGCTCACCTGTCGGGGGGGCCGGTTTGGAGACCCAGTACTTC. The chain couples TRBV18 to TRBJ2-5, with TRBD2 identical over 8 bases. Trimming cost V 3 bases and J 5 bases; bases outside gene matches: 11. CDR1 and CDR2 from the germline V gene are KGHSH and LQKENI. The CDR3 has 16 amino acids.

This clonotype has just a few counts. This chain connects TRBV7-2 to TRBJ1-3; 7 bases are shared with TRBD1. The V segment lost 4 bases and the J segment 4 bases; nucleotides outside the gene matches: 4. In germline, CDR1 is SGHTA, CDR2 FQGNSA. CDR3 length equals 14 residues. The chain's CDR3 is CASSSQGYGNTIYF. The CDR3 bases are TGTGCCAGCAGCTCACAGGGGTACGGAAACACCATATATTTT.

This clonotype was seen at least ten times. The chain recombines TRBV30 with TRBJ2-1; 13 positions agree with TRBD2. With 5 bases clipped from V and 15 bases from J, the junction kept 7 bases outside the gene matches. Germline V gene lookup returns CDR1 GTSNPN and CDR2 SVGIG (reference sequence). The CDR3 sequence is 12 residues long. CDR3 DNA: TGTGCCTGGGAACTAGCGGGAGGGAGTATGTTCTTC. Translated, it gives CAWELAGGSMFF.

This clonotype was found a few times. Here the CDR3 reads CASSLDSGGFNEQFF. In nucleotides, the CDR3 is TGTGCCAGCAGCTTGGATAGCGGGGGGTTCAATGAGCAGTTCTTC. The chain has TRBV5-4 and TRBJ2-1, with TRBD2 matching 10 bases. CDR3 length: 15 residues. CDR1 and CDR2 from the germline V gene are SGHNT and YYREEE (reference sequence). J gave up 6 bases and V 0 bases, and 3 bases lay outside the gene matches.

This clonotype came up a few times. The chain couples TRBV12-3 or TRBV12-4 to TRBJ1-5; a weak D match, TRBD1 (6 bases). V was shortened by 5 bases and J by 0 bases, with 11 bases between the two germline ends. CDR3 length: 15 residues. The CDR3 sequence is CASSPQGYSNQPQHF. The CDR3, as DNA: TGTGCCAGCAGTCCACAGGGCTATAGCAATCAGCCCCAGCATTTT.